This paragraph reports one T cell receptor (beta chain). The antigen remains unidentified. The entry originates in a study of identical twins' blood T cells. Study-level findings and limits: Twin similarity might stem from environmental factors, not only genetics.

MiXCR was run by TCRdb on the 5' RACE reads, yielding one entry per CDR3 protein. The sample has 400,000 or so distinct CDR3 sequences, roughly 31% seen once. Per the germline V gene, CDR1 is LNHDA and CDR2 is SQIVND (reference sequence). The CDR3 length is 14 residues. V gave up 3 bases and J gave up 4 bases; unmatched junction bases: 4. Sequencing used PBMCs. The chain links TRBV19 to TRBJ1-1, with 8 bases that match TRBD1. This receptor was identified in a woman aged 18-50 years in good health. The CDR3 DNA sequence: TGTGCCAGTAGTATCCAAACAGGGGGCACTGAAGCTTTCTTT. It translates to CASSIQTGGTEAFF.